This T cell receptor beta chain was sequenced for a study of OX40 agonist ivuxolimab in advanced cancers. Study outcomes and limitations: Among some nonresponders, normalized T-cell clonal expansion was also low.

Looked up from germline, CDR1 is LGHNT and CDR2 is FRNRAP. V shed 1 base and J shed 3 bases, with 15 bases lying between them. CDR3 length: 17 residues. Sequencing used immunoSEQ multiplex PCR; TCRdb keeps in-frame clones, though not all of them. The table includes about 84,000 clones, around 83% detected once. A word on this clone: The antigen remains unidentified.

The sequenced sample was CD4+ or CD8+ T cells sorted from blood, obtained in a trial of the OX40 agonist ivuxolimab. The rearrangement uses TRBV12-5 and TRBJ2-2; possibly TRBD1 for D (5 bases). The source is an adult with an advanced solid tumor such as melanoma, head and neck, liver or kidney cancer. The CDR3 loop is CASGLARGRDYTGELFF. In DNA, the CDR3 is TGTGCTAGTGGTTTGGCCCGTGGCAGGGATTACACCGGGGAGCTGTTTTTT.